The clone carrying this T cell receptor (beta chain) was seen a handful of times. What it binds is not known. The CDR3 totals 17 residues. Trimming cost V 2 bases and J 11 bases; bases outside gene matches: 16. CDR1 is SGHTA and CDR2 is FQGNSA in the germline V gene. This entry comes from a study of post-analysis software for immune sequencing data. Study details: Patients had relapsing-remitting, secondary progressive or progressive-relapsing multiple sclerosis; some lacked subtype. The study, taken as a whole, reports: There were a few TRBV segments more frequent in patients than controls, and TRBV5-6, TRBV5-1 and TRBV20-1 were among them. Normalized Chao1 diversity was significantly reduced in patients versus controls.

Prepared TCR beta cDNA libraries contained unique molecular identifiers. One entry per CDR3 protein, called by TCRdb with MiXCR from the PCR reads. The table shows 700,000 to 800,000 distinct CDR3 sequences, with roughly 27% occurring only once. The chain uses TRBV7-2 and TRBJ2-3; 10 bases are shared with TRBD2. The receptor was derived from a girl aged 10-17 years with multiple sclerosis. The sample comprised blood. CDR3: CASSLHASGGPGGEQYF. In DNA, the CDR3 is TGTGCCAGCAGCTTACATGCTAGCGGGGGCCCGGGGGGTGAGCAGTATTTT. Combining the CDR3 with reference TRBV7-2 and TRBJ2-3 gives the whole variable domain GAGVSQSPSNKVTEKGKDVELRCDPISGHTALYWYRQSLGQGLEFLIYFQGNSAPDKSGLPSDRFSAERTGGSVSTLTIQRTQQEDSAVYLCASSLHASGGPGGEQYFGPGTRLTVL.